Listed below are T cell receptor beta chains from one sample, sequenced in a study of blood T cell repertoires in COVID-19. Sequencing was performed with immunoSEQ multiplex PCR; in TCRdb, only in-frame clones are kept and a portion is missing. The table shows 200,000 to 300,000 clones, with around 89% occurring only once. Sequenced material: PBMCs or T cells enriched from blood (not recorded which). These receptors came from a woman in her forties with acute COVID-19. CDR3s include the opening cysteine and the closing phenylalanine or tryptophan. A D gene is named only where the DNA matches it firmly. Clone size is not always given. Where it is, it says once, few, many or a class for expanded clones.

D gene: TRBD1; J gene: TRBJ1-1; V gene: TRBV6-4; clone size: .; CDR3 DNA: TGTGCCAGCAGTGACGGAGTCCCGAAAACAGGGGGCGTTGGTGAAGCTTTCTTT; CDR3 protein: CASSDGVPKTGGVGEAFF
D gene: TRBD1; J gene: TRBJ2-2; V gene: TRBV15; clone size: .; CDR3 DNA: TGTGCCACCAGCAGAGATCGTGGGACAGACCCCACCGGGGAGCTGTTTTTT; CDR3 protein: CATSRDRGTDPTGELFF
D gene: .; J gene: TRBJ2-2; V gene: TRBV29-1; clone size: .; CDR3 DNA: TGCAGCGTTGTCCCTAACACCGGGGAGCTGTTTTTT; CDR3 protein: CSVVPNTGELFF
D gene: .; J gene: TRBJ1-5; V gene: TRBV2; clone size: few; CDR3 DNA: TGTGCCAGCAGTCGTTCGAGCAATCAGCCCCAGCATTTT; CDR3 protein: CASSRSSNQPQHF
D gene: TRBD2; J gene: TRBJ2-1; V gene: TRBV5-4; clone size: .; CDR3 DNA: TGTGCCAGCACCAACGTGGGGACTAGCGGGAAGAATGAGCAGTTCTTC; CDR3 protein: CASTNVGTSGKNEQFF
D gene: TRBD2; J gene: TRBJ2-3; V gene: TRBV15; clone size: .; CDR3 DNA: TGTGCCACCAGATATAGCGGGAGTTTAGCAGATACGCAGTATTTT; CDR3 protein: CATRYSGSLADTQYF
D gene: TRBD1; J gene: TRBJ1-6; V gene: TRBV9; clone size: .; CDR3 DNA: TGTGCCAGCAGCGCGGCAACAGGGGACAAGAATTCACCCCTCCACTTT; CDR3 protein: CASSAATGDKNSPLHF
D gene: .; J gene: TRBJ2-7; V gene: TRBV6-2/TRBV6-3; clone size: .; CDR3 DNA: TGTGCCAGCAGCCTAGCGAAAACCTACGAGCAGTACTTC; CDR3 protein: CASSLAKTYEQYF
D gene: .; J gene: TRBJ2-2; V gene: TRBV27; clone size: large; CDR3 DNA: TGTGCCAGCAGGGGACTTCTAGGCACCGGGGAGCTGTTTTTT; CDR3 protein: CASRGLLGTGELFF
D gene: .; J gene: TRBJ2-7; V gene: TRBV7-6; clone size: .; CDR3 DNA: TGTGCCAGCAGCTTTTTAAGGGGCAGCTCCTACGAGCAGTACTTC; CDR3 protein: CASSFLRGSSYEQYF
D gene: .; J gene: TRBJ1-6; V gene: TRBV3-1/TRBV3-2; clone size: .; CDR3 DNA: TGTGCCAGCAGCCAAGCGACAGCGTCCTATAATTCACCCCTCCACTTT; CDR3 protein: CASSQATASYNSPLHF
D gene: .; J gene: TRBJ1-6; V gene: TRBV2; clone size: .; CDR3 DNA: TGTGCCAGCACCCGCGGGGAGAATTCACCCCTCCACTTT; CDR3 protein: CASTRGENSPLHF
D gene: .; J gene: TRBJ2-5; V gene: TRBV9; clone size: .; CDR3 DNA: TGTGCCAGCAGCGGCGGATCACTAGGGCAAGAGACCCAGTACTTC; CDR3 protein: CASSGGSLGQETQYF
D gene: .; J gene: TRBJ2-3; V gene: TRBV12-3/TRBV12-4; clone size: .; CDR3 DNA: TGTGCCAGCAGTGGCAGGAGGGCAGATACGCAGTATTTT; CDR3 protein: CASSGRRADTQYF
D gene: TRBD2; J gene: TRBJ2-7; V gene: TRBV27; clone size: .; CDR3 DNA: TGTGCCAGCAGTTTAAGCGGGGGGGCGGGTGAGCAGTACTTC; CDR3 protein: CASSLSGGAGEQYF
D gene: TRBD1; J gene: TRBJ1-1; V gene: TRBV29-1; clone size: few; CDR3 DNA: TGCAGCGTTGAAAGGGGGACAGGCGCGAACACTGAAGCTTTCTTT; CDR3 protein: CSVERGTGANTEAFF
D gene: .; J gene: TRBJ1-5; V gene: TRBV5-1; clone size: once; CDR3 DNA: TGCGCCAGCAGCGAGGGGGGGTCCCCCCAATGGCCCCAGCATTTT; CDR3 protein: CASSEGGSPQWPQHF
D gene: TRBD2; J gene: TRBJ2-1; V gene: TRBV25-1; clone size: .; CDR3 DNA: TGTGCCAGCAGTGACTTTCCCGGACTAGGTTACAATGAGCAGTTCTTC; CDR3 protein: CASSDFPGLGYNEQFF
D gene: .; J gene: TRBJ1-2; V gene: TRBV19; clone size: few; CDR3 DNA: TGTGCCAGTACCTTCAGGGGATCAGGCTACACCTTC; CDR3 protein: CASTFRGSGYTF
D gene: .; J gene: TRBJ2-3; V gene: TRBV3-1/TRBV3-2; clone size: .; CDR3 DNA: TGTGCCAGCAGCGAAAGGGTTCCGGGGGGCACAGATACGCAGTATTTT; CDR3 protein: CASSERVPGGTDTQYF
D gene: .; J gene: TRBJ1-2; V gene: TRBV7-2; clone size: .; CDR3 DNA: TGTGCCAGCAGCTTAGAGCATCCACTTAACTATGGCTACACCTTC; CDR3 protein: CASSLEHPLNYGYTF
D gene: TRBD1; J gene: TRBJ2-1; V gene: TRBV19; clone size: .; CDR3 DNA: TGTGCCAGTACTAAGACAGGGCGGTACAATGAGCAGTTCTTC; CDR3 protein: CASTKTGRYNEQFF
D gene: .; J gene: TRBJ1-1; V gene: TRBV7-6; clone size: .; CDR3 DNA: TGTGCCAGCAGCTTTGGTCCGGGGGACACTGAAGCTTTCTTT; CDR3 protein: CASSFGPGDTEAFF
D gene: TRBD1; J gene: TRBJ2-7; V gene: TRBV10-3; clone size: .; CDR3 DNA: TGTGCCATCAGTGAGTCGAACGGACAGGGCCTTACCTACGAGCAGTACTTC; CDR3 protein: CAISESNGQGLTYEQYF
D gene: TRBD1; J gene: TRBJ1-5; V gene: TRBV27; clone size: .; CDR3 DNA: TGTGCCAGCAGTCCTCAGGGGGCGCTTGTATTGATTAGCAATCAGCCCCAGCATTTT; CDR3 protein: CASSPQGALVLISNQPQHF
D gene: .; J gene: TRBJ1-5; V gene: TRBV7-2; clone size: .; CDR3 DNA: TGTGCCAGCAGCTCCCGAGGACAGTACAATCAGCCCCAGCATTTT; CDR3 protein: CASSSRGQYNQPQHF
D gene: .; J gene: TRBJ2-2; V gene: TRBV30; clone size: once; CDR3 DNA: TGTGCCTGGAGTGTGTCTAGCCCCGGGGAGCTGTTTTTT; CDR3 protein: CAWSVSSPGELFF
D gene: TRBD1; J gene: TRBJ2-6; V gene: TRBV11-3; clone size: .; CDR3 DNA: TGTGCCAGCAGCGGATCCGGGACAGTGTACCCTGGGGCCAACGTCCTGACTTTC; CDR3 protein: CASSGSGTVYPGANVLTF
D gene: .; J gene: TRBJ2-3; V gene: TRBV18; clone size: .; CDR3 DNA: TGTGCCAGCTCACCACCGAGGGCAGATACGCAGTATTTT; CDR3 protein: CASSPPRADTQYF
D gene: .; J gene: TRBJ2-3; V gene: TRBV30; clone size: .; CDR3 DNA: TGTGCCTGGAGCTCAGGGAGCACAGATACGCAGTATTTT; CDR3 protein: CAWSSGSTDTQYF
D gene: .; J gene: TRBJ2-2; V gene: TRBV23-1; clone size: .; CDR3 DNA: TGCGCCAGCAGTCAATCTGGCAGGGTGTCGGTCACCGGGGAGCTGTTTTTT; CDR3 protein: CASSQSGRVSVTGELFF
D gene: .; J gene: TRBJ1-1; V gene: TRBV7-2; clone size: .; CDR3 DNA: TGTGCCAGCCACCGGCAGGGGAGTAGTGACACTGAAGCTTTCTTT; CDR3 protein: CASHRQGSSDTEAFF
D gene: TRBD1; J gene: TRBJ1-6; V gene: TRBV7-2; clone size: .; CDR3 DNA: TGTGCCAGCAGCTCCGACAGGGCGCTAAATTCACCCCTCCACTTT; CDR3 protein: CASSSDRALNSPLHF
D gene: .; J gene: TRBJ1-1; V gene: TRBV5-6; clone size: .; CDR3 DNA: TGTGCCAGCAGCCCCGGGGGGGGTAGGTTCACTGAAGCTTTCTTT; CDR3 protein: CASSPGGGRFTEAFF
D gene: TRBD1; J gene: TRBJ2-7; V gene: TRBV3-1/TRBV3-2; clone size: .; CDR3 DNA: TGTGCCAGCAGCCATCGGGACAGGGCCTACGAGCAGTACTTC; CDR3 protein: CASSHRDRAYEQYF
D gene: .; J gene: TRBJ1-1; V gene: TRBV30; clone size: few; CDR3 DNA: TGTGCCTGGAGTGTATCTAGTGAAGCTTTCTTT; CDR3 protein: CAWSVSSEAFF
D gene: .; J gene: TRBJ1-5; V gene: TRBV4-3; clone size: .; CDR3 DNA: TGCGCCAGCAGCCAAGACGGGGATAGCAATCAGCCCCAGCATTTT; CDR3 protein: CASSQDGDSNQPQHF
D gene: TRBD1; J gene: TRBJ1-1; V gene: TRBV25-1; clone size: .; CDR3 DNA: TGTGCCAGCAGACTTACAGGGGCGTATTCTGAAGCTTTCTTT; CDR3 protein: CASRLTGAYSEAFF
D gene: .; J gene: TRBJ1-1; V gene: TRBV21-1; clone size: .; CDR3 DNA: TGTGCCAGCACCCGCTTAAGCGGGACAGGGGAAAACACTGAAGCTTTCTTT; CDR3 protein: CASTRLSGTGENTEAFF
D gene: .; J gene: TRBJ2-7; V gene: TRBV7-9; clone size: .; CDR3 DNA: TGTGCCAGCAGCGAGGCGGGCGAGCAGTACTTC; CDR3 protein: CASSEAGEQYF
D gene: .; J gene: TRBJ1-2; V gene: TRBV7-9; clone size: .; CDR3 DNA: TGTGCCAGCAGCTTCGGACCCCAGGGAGGCTATGGCTACACCTTC; CDR3 protein: CASSFGPQGGYGYTF
D gene: TRBD1; J gene: TRBJ1-4; V gene: TRBV5-8; clone size: .; CDR3 DNA: TGTGCCAGCAGCTTGGTTACAGGGGGTAATGAAAAACTGTTTTTT; CDR3 protein: CASSLVTGGNEKLFF
D gene: .; J gene: TRBJ2-7; V gene: TRBV30; clone size: .; CDR3 DNA: TGTGCCTGGAGTGTCCCCTCCTCCGAGCAGTACTTC; CDR3 protein: CAWSVPSSEQYF
D gene: TRBD2; J gene: TRBJ2-1; V gene: TRBV5-6; clone size: once; CDR3 DNA: TGTGCCAGCACCTCGAACGGGGGGAACTACAATGAGCAGTTCTTC; CDR3 protein: CASTSNGGNYNEQFF
D gene: TRBD1; J gene: TRBJ1-6; V gene: TRBV3-1/TRBV3-2; clone size: .; CDR3 DNA: TGTGCCAGCAGCCAAGATTTTACGGGCAGGGGGTATAATTCACCCCTCCACTTT; CDR3 protein: CASSQDFTGRGYNSPLHF
D gene: .; J gene: TRBJ1-1; V gene: TRBV9; clone size: .; CDR3 DNA: TGTGCCAGCAGCGTAGGAGAGAACACTGAAGCTTTCTTT; CDR3 protein: CASSVGENTEAFF
D gene: .; J gene: TRBJ1-3; V gene: TRBV7-2; clone size: .; CDR3 DNA: TGTGCCAGCAGCTTACTCTCAGGGACTGGAAACACCATATATTTT; CDR3 protein: CASSLLSGTGNTIYF
D gene: .; J gene: TRBJ1-1; V gene: TRBV5-1; clone size: .; CDR3 DNA: TGCGCCAGCAGCATTGGACACAACACTGAAGCTTTCTTT; CDR3 protein: CASSIGHNTEAFF
D gene: .; J gene: TRBJ2-3; V gene: TRBV27; clone size: .; CDR3 DNA: TGTGCCAGCAGTTTAAATACAGCCTTAACGCAGTATTTT; CDR3 protein: CASSLNTALTQYF
D gene: .; J gene: TRBJ2-3; V gene: TRBV7-2; clone size: .; CDR3 DNA: TGTGCCAGCAGCTCGTACACAGATACGCAGTATTTT; CDR3 protein: CASSSYTDTQYF
D gene: TRBD2; J gene: TRBJ2-2; V gene: TRBV7-7; clone size: .; CDR3 DNA: TGTGCTAGCAGCTTAGGACTAGGGGTCGGGGAGCTGTTTTTT; CDR3 protein: CASSLGLGVGELFF
D gene: TRBD1; J gene: TRBJ1-5; V gene: TRBV2; clone size: .; CDR3 DNA: TGTGCCAGCAGTGTAGGACAGGGGTGGTTTCAGCCCCAGCATTTT; CDR3 protein: CASSVGQGWFQPQHF